This TCR beta chain is from a study of blood T cell repertoires in COVID-19. The wider study: Acute-phase and convalescent COVID-19 samples originated in the United States, Italy and Spain. Sources were T cells, B-cell-depleted T cells, or PBMCs; the material itself was cDNA or gDNA.

Sequencing used immunoSEQ multiplex PCR; TCRdb keeps in-frame clones, though not all of them. The sample includes roughly 75,000 clones, around 84% seen only once; the top ten take 0.65% to 0.9%. Per germline, CDR1 SGHNT and CDR2 YYREEE (reference sequence). The CDR3 is 13 residues long. Unmatched junction bases numbered 5, after V lost 5 bases and J lost 5 bases. The TCR originated in a woman in her seventies with acute or convalescent COVID-19. The sequencing input was peripheral blood. V gene TRBV5-4 combines with J gene TRBJ2-5; 8 nucleotides match TRBD1. CDR3 DNA sequence: TGTGCCAGCAGTCTGACAGGGGTCGAGACCCAGTACTTC. This gives the protein CASSLTGVETQYF.